The source of this T cell receptor (beta chain) is a study of T cell responses to AZD1222 COVID-19 vaccine. General study findings and limits: Spike-specific TCR breadth and depth went up after people got two AZD1222 doses.

This CDR3 spans 16 amino acids. Germline assignment: CDR1 LGHDT and CDR2 YNNKEL (reference sequence). Germline trimming cut 0 bases from V and 5 bases from J; bases unmatched to any gene: 6. About this clone: Its specificity is unknown.

The data were produced by immunoSEQ multiplex PCR, yet TCRdb's version contains in-frame clones alone and is incomplete. This table holds some 88,000 clones, 90% found once. This TCR derives from an adult who received the AZD1222 COVID-19 vaccine. The J gene is TRBJ2-2, the V gene TRBV3-1 (or the pseudogene TRBV3-2), with TRBD1 identical over 7 bases. Sequenced material: peripheral blood, taken 28 days after the second AZD1222 dose. CDR3 sequence: CASSQEVKGATGELFF. In DNA form, the CDR3 reads TGTGCCAGCAGCCAAGAGGTAAAGGGGGCGACCGGGGAGCTGTTTTTT.